This T cell receptor (beta chain) was recorded in a study of blood T cells in healthy people across ages. Findings and caveats of the study: Both naive CD4+ cell counts and diversity were greater in long-lived donors than in aged donors. A roughly linear age-dependent decrease characterized TCR beta diversity per million T cells.

Germline values: CDR1 SNHLY, CDR2 FYNNEI. V shed 9 bases, J shed 0 bases, and the junction held 8 bases outside the gene matches. The CDR3 runs to 15 residues. It was with a sample-barcoded 5' primer and a J-beta primer mix that a second PCR of roughly 7 to 12 cycles was run. Tags on each cDNA molecule came from a template-switch adaptor with 12 random nucleotides. TCRdb re-called the 5' RACE reads with MiXCR, one entry per CDR3 protein. The repertoire holds around 1,500,000 distinct CDR3 sequences, about 28% seen once, with 6.5% to 8.5% in the top ten. A word on this clonotype: Antigen: not known.

In terms of origin and age, donors were healthy Caucasian individuals from Russia aged roughly 6 to 100. The source of this sequence is a woman aged 25 to 45 in good health. The rearrangement links TRBV2 to TRBJ1-5; 7 bases match TRBD1. Sequences were obtained from blood. The DNA for the CDR3 is TGTGCCAGTAAGAGACAGGGTAGTAGCAATCAGCCCCAGCATTTT. It translates to CASKRQGSSNQPQHF.